This is a list of T cell receptor beta chains from one sample in a study of shared clonotypes between healthy human individuals. The assay was immunoSEQ multiplex PCR, and TCRdb's table has in-frame clones only and misses some. The table shows hundreds of thousands of clones, with about 96% occurring only once. Sequenced: naive CD4+ T cells sorted from blood. The origin of the receptors is a young woman in good health. Both conserved end residues are part of each CDR3. Some rows have no size entry. The others give once, few or many, or a class for an expanded clone.

13	TRBV18	TRBJ2-5	-	CASSRGQEETQYF
13	TRBV30	TRBJ1-5	-	CAWMGQGGQPQHF
15	TRBV10-3	TRBJ1-5	-	CAISEGTISNQPQHF
15	TRBV6-1	TRBJ1-2	-	CAIQNAGQGTYGYTF
14	TRBV5-4	TRBJ2-7	-	CASSTTGGSYEQYF
11	TRBV11-2	TRBJ2-7	-	CASSSFSEQYF
16	TRBV10-3	TRBJ2-7	once	CAISSSLAGSSYEQYF
14	TRBV7-9	TRBJ2-3	-	CASSLWGEGLRQYF
17	TRBV23-1	TRBJ2-2	-	CASSQSPGQENTGELFF
18	TRBV5-1	TRBJ2-2	once	CASSLDPNPGQNTGELFF
16	TRBV9	TRBJ2-2	-	CASSVVSGTNTGELFF
15	TRBV5-6	TRBJ1-5	-	CASSPGPLKNQPQHF
13	TRBV18	TRBJ1-2	-	CASSPPALYGYTF
14	TRBV7-9	-	-	CASSPRTGTHEQYF
17	TRBV2	TRBJ1-5	once	CASSPGQGAYSNQPQHF
13	TRBV28	TRBJ2-7	-	CASILAGAGEQYF
14	TRBV28	TRBJ1-3	-	CASRTGTLTYTIYF
12	TRBV6-5	TRBJ1-4	-	CATTMLGEKLFF
14	TRBV5-1	TRBJ2-7	-	CASSLRTGGEEQYF
12	TRBV11-2	TRBJ2-7	-	CASSLGGGEQYF
17	TRBV5-1	TRBJ1-5	-	CASSLGPSTVSNQPQHF
13	TRBV2	TRBJ1-2	-	CASRGQGKGGYTF
12	TRBV10-2	TRBJ2-5	-	CASTRAGETQYF
15	TRBV19	TRBJ2-4	-	CASSARNGGSNIQYF
15	TRBV5-1	TRBJ2-7	-	CASSLESRGRGEQYF
16	TRBV10-2	TRBJ2-1	-	CASSEGVGRSYNEQFF
11	TRBV25-1	TRBJ2-1	-	CASSLLDEQFF
13	TRBV11-2	TRBJ1-1	-	CASSLIPAREAFF
16	TRBV5-1	TRBJ2-2	-	CASSTRDRRSTGELFF
14	TRBV28	TRBJ2-7	-	CASNGGTRIYEQYF
15	TRBV28	TRBJ1-1	-	CASTTLRRQYTEAFF
15	TRBV18	TRBJ2-1	-	CASSPGVSSYNEQFF
15	TRBV5-1	TRBJ2-5	-	CASSLAVAGQETQYF
13	TRBV10-1	TRBJ2-7	-	CASSSPGSYEQYF
13	TRBV2	TRBJ2-7	-	CASSLVSSYEQYF
15	TRBV7-6	TRBJ2-1	-	CASTRTSGMDPEQFF
14	TRBV6-6	TRBJ2-7	-	CASRTGTGEYEQYF
13	TRBV11-2	TRBJ2-7	-	CASSSPTQYEQYF
16	TRBV5-5	TRBJ2-7	-	CASSFAPGLNSYEQYF
14	TRBV4-1	TRBJ2-1	-	CASSRLTGYNEQFF
12	TRBV5-1	TRBJ2-7	-	CASSLEPYEQYF